This record concerns one TCR beta chain sequence. The data stem from a study of blood T cell repertoires in COVID-19. Overall study: Sites in the United States, Italy and Spain provided acute and convalescent COVID-19 samples.

The V gene's germline CDR1 is LNHDA and CDR2 SQIVND (reference sequence). The CDR3 consists of 16 residues. V lost 5 bases to trimming and J lost 2 bases, with 16 bases between them. As handled by the study authors: Estimated nucleated cell counts came from reference gene primer amplification. The repertoire was sequenced with immunoSEQ multiplex PCR; TCRdb's copy has only in-frame clones and lacks some. The D gene and trimming were derived from the DNA, and the V and J assignments and clone size from that table. The sample includes about 170,000 clones, 80% to 90% of them seen just once. The V call is TRBV19, the J call TRBJ1-3; D is perhaps TRBD1 (6 bases). This TCR was sampled from a woman in her forties or fifties in a cohort exposed to, infected with or recovered from COVID-19 (not recorded which). The sample comprised PBMCs or T cells enriched from blood (not recorded which). The CDR3 is CASSRSLTGAGNTIYF. In DNA form, the CDR3 reads TGTGCCAGTAGTCGAAGTCTGACAGGAGCTGGAAACACCATATATTTT.